These 26 T cell receptor beta chains share one sample of origin, sequenced in a study of T-cell memory formation after mild COVID-19. TCRdb ran MiXCR on the 5' RACE reads and lists one entry per CDR3 protein. Found here are 350,000 to 450,000 distinct CDR3 sequences, 20% to 25% of them singletons; the top ten hold about 10%. The source material was PBMCs or a T cell subset sorted from them (not recorded which). The receptors were sampled from an adult woman who had mild COVID-19 (a few samples of this study predate the infection). Cell type and time point are not known.

This clonotype showed up just a few times. The chain uses TRBV10-3 and TRBJ2-5; weak D call: TRBD2 (5 bases). V shed 4 bases and J shed 5 bases, with 23 bases lying between them. The CDR3 spans 17 residues. Germline V gives CDR1 ENHRY, CDR2 SYGVKD. CDR3 loop: CAISGVGASGVLETQYF. For the CDR3, the DNA is TGTGCCATCAGTGGAGTCGGTGCATCCGGGGTATTGGAGACCCAGTACTTC.

V is TRBV24-1 and J is TRBJ1-1, with D maybe TRBD1 (6 bases). V lost 4 bases and J 6 bases, leaving 11 bases between the germline ends. Germline CDR1 and CDR2: KGHDR and SFDVKD. This CDR3 is built from 13 residues. CDR3 region: CATSDPTGPEAFF. For the CDR3, the DNA is TGTGCCACCAGTGACCCAACAGGGCCTGAAGCTTTCTTT.

The table lists this clonotype with a few counts. The V and J genes are TRBV7-9 and TRBJ1-1, with D possibly TRBD1 on 5 matching bases. The CDR3 is made up of 14 amino acids. Between the trimmed V and J ends, which lost 6 bases and 3 bases, there was a span of 14 bases. In germline, CDR1 is SEHNR, CDR2 FQNEAQ (reference sequence). The CDR3 is CASSRSGTYTEAFF. Here the CDR3 DNA reads TGTGCCAGCAGTAGGTCCGGGACCTACACTGAAGCTTTCTTT. Based on the CDR3 plus reference TRBV7-9 and TRBJ1-1, the full variable domain is DTGVSQNPRHKITKRGQNVTFRCDPISEHNRLYWYRQTLGQGPEFLTYFQNEAQLEKSRLLSDRFSAERPKGSFSTLEIQRTEQGDSAMYLCASSRSGTYTEAFFGQGTRLTVV.

The chain combines TRBV4-3 with TRBJ2-1; 8 bases line up with TRBD1. Germline assignment: CDR1 LGHNA and CDR2 YSLEER. CDR3 size: 15 residues. Trimming at V came to 0 bases and at J to 6 bases, leaving 4 bases not matched to a gene. The CDR3 bases are TGCGCCAGCAGCCAAGACCGTACAGGGGGCAATGAGCAGTTCTTC. This sequence encodes CASSQDRTGGNEQFF.

CDR3 region: CASSLDPGAGTEAFF. DNA for the CDR3: TGTGCCAGCAGTTTAGATCCAGGGGCCGGCACTGAAGCTTTCTTT. The chain carries TRBV12-3 or TRBV12-4 and TRBJ1-1; TRBD1 might be the D (6 bases). The V end lost 1 base, the J end lost 4 bases, and 13 bases lay between the germline ends. The CDR3 spans 15 residues.

The chain uses TRBV5-1 and TRBJ2-1, with TRBD1 matching 9 bases. V shed 4 bases and J 0 bases; nucleotides not matched to a gene: 5. CDR1 and CDR2 from the germline V gene are SGHRS and YFSETQ. The CDR3 is 16 amino acids. DNA for the CDR3: TGCGCCAGCAGCACGACGACAGGGGGCTCCTACAATGAGCAGTTCTTC. Translation: CASSTTTGGSYNEQFF.

The CDR3 spells CASSRQASSYNSPLHF. In DNA form, the CDR3 reads TGTGCCAGCTCTAGACAGGCTAGCTCCTATAATTCACCCCTCCACTTT. The rearrangement links TRBV6-5 to TRBJ1-6, with a tentative D call TRBD1 (6 bases). There are 16 residues in the CDR3. The germline V and J ends were trimmed by 8 bases and 0 bases, with 14 bases remaining between them. Per the germline V gene, CDR1 is MNHEY and CDR2 is SVGAGI.

This clonotype was seen more than once but under ten times. The chain joins TRBV24-1 to TRBJ2-2, with D perhaps TRBD1 or TRBD2 (5 bases each). The ends were cut back, 5 bases at V and 8 bases at J, with 23 bases in the middle. This CDR3 spans 17 amino acids. CDR1 KGHDR and CDR2 SFDVKD come from the germline V gene. CDR3 nucleotides: TGTGCCACCAGTGGCAATTACCGGGACCCAGTATTAGGGGAGCTGTTTTTT. Its protein is CATSGNYRDPVLGELFF.

The chain couples TRBV7-8 to TRBJ1-5; TRBD1 matches at 10 bases. Trimming at V came to 5 bases and at J to 7 bases, leaving 8 bases not matched to a gene. The germline CDR1 and CDR2 sequences are SGHVS and FQNEAQ. The CDR3 covers 15 residues. CDR3 DNA: TGTGCCAGCAGCGGCGGGACAGGGGATAGACAGCCCCAGCATTTT. As protein: CASSGGTGDRQPQHF.

A few counts support this clonotype. The gene calls are TRBV30 and TRBJ2-1, with 13 bases that match TRBD2. Trimming at V came to 3 bases and at J to 8 bases, leaving 7 bases not matched to a gene. The CDR3 is made up of 15 amino acids. The V gene's germline CDR1 is GTSNPN and CDR2 SVGIG (reference sequence). CDR3 residues: CAWRGGLAGKYEQFF. The CDR3 DNA is TGTGCCTGGAGAGGGGGACTAGCGGGAAAGTATGAGCAGTTCTTC.

The gene calls are TRBV4-2 and TRBJ2-7; TRBD1 matches 10 bases. Trimming at V came to 4 bases and at J to 2 bases, leaving 5 bases not matched to a gene. The CDR3 consists of 15 residues. Germline CDR1 and CDR2: LGHNA and YNFKEQ. For the CDR3, the DNA is TGTGCCAGCAGCCTGGGACAGGGGTTCCCCTACGAGCAGTACTTC. Residues: CASSLGQGFPYEQYF.

This clonotype showed up just a few times. The genes are TRBV27 and TRBJ2-1, with a weak D call TRBD2 (6 bases). This CDR3 comprises 15 residues. Looked up from germline, CDR1 is MNHEY and CDR2 is SMNVEV (reference sequence). With 9 bases removed from V and 0 bases from J, the gap between germline ends came to 15 bases. The CDR3 coding sequence is TGTGCCAGTGGGGACTCCTTAAGCTCCTACAATGAGCAGTTCTTC. Protein sequence: CASGDSLSSYNEQFF.

V and J are TRBV5-5 and TRBJ2-1; a possible D gene is TRBD1 (6 bases). The CDR3 is 14 residues long. The V end lost 1 base, the J end lost 7 bases, and 12 bases lay between the germline ends. Germline V lookup: CDR1 SGHKS, CDR2 YYEKEE (reference sequence). Here the CDR3 reads CASSLWTVWNEQFF. The CDR3 DNA sequence: TGTGCCAGCAGCTTGTGGACAGTTTGGAATGAGCAGTTCTTC.

The J gene is TRBJ1-3, the V gene TRBV20-1, with D unresolved. Germline V CDR1 and CDR2: DFQATT, SNEGSKA (reference sequence). V lost 0 bases and J lost 4, with 7 bases in between. The CDR3 totals 13 residues. The CDR3 is CSARDPLGNTIYF. CDR3 in DNA: TGCAGTGCTAGAGATCCTCTGGGAAACACCATATATTTT.

V usage is TRBV12-3 or TRBV12-4 and J usage is TRBJ2-7; D remains unclear. V gave up 3 bases and J gave up 3 bases, with 9 bases separating them. The CDR3 totals 13 residues. In DNA, the CDR3 is TGTGCCAGCAGTTTGGGCAGTTTCTACGAGCAGTACTTC. Protein product: CASSLGSFYEQYF.

The sample holds a few counts of this clonotype. The chain employs TRBV5-1 and TRBJ2-1, with D possibly TRBD2 on 7 matching bases. CDR1 and CDR2 (germline): SGHRS, YFSETQ. Trimming pared 5 bases from V and 9 bases from J, leaving 15 bases between. The CDR3 has 13 amino acids. In DNA form, the CDR3 reads TGCGCCAGCAGACAAGGAGGGGGGGCTGAGCAGTTCTTC. Translating gives CASRQGGGAEQFF.

The chain carries TRBV12-3 or TRBV12-4 and TRBJ1-5; no clear D gene. The V end lost 0 bases, the J end lost 3 bases, and 3 bases lay between the germline ends. This CDR3 has 13 amino acids. CDR3 coding DNA: TGTGCCAGCAGTTTAGCTGACAATCAGCCCCAGCATTTT. It specifies CASSLADNQPQHF.

V and J are TRBV12-3 or TRBV12-4 and TRBJ1-5, with D perhaps matching TRBD1 (5 bases). The CDR3 length is 15 residues. Trimming took 8 bases from V and 7 from J, leaving 21 bases between them. CDR3 residues: CASGHNTVVPQPQHF. The DNA for the CDR3 is TGTGCCAGCGGACATAATACAGTGGTGCCGCAGCCCCAGCATTTT.

CDR3 sequence reads: CATSDSGDRFGQPQHF. In DNA form, the CDR3 reads TGTGCCACCAGTGATTCGGGGGACAGGTTTGGTCAGCCCCAGCATTTT. The chain uses TRBV24-1 and TRBJ1-5; 8 bases are a match to TRBD1. Germline CDR1 KGHDR, CDR2 SFDVKD. This CDR3 region has 16 residues. V lost 2 bases and J lost 6; bases outside the gene matches: 8.

This clonotype has at least ten counts. The chain couples TRBV10-3 to TRBJ2-7, with a weak D call TRBD2 (5 bases). This CDR3 contains 14 residues. Trimming cost V 4 bases and J 2 bases, with 12 bases left between them. CDR1 and CDR2 (germline): ENHRY, SYGVKD. The CDR3 here is CAISATGSAYEQYF. The CDR3 DNA reads as TGTGCCATCAGTGCGACGGGATCCGCCTACGAGCAGTACTTC.

V is TRBV12-3 or TRBV12-4 and J is TRBJ1-2; tentatively, D is TRBD1 (5 bases). The CDR3 is made up of 15 amino acids. Trimming took off 7 bases at V and 0 bases at J, with 15 bases between the two ends. The CDR3 here is CASTKPGGANYGYTF. The CDR3 DNA reads TGTGCCAGCACTAAACCGGGGGGAGCTAACTATGGCTACACCTTC.

The chain couples TRBV2 to TRBJ2-5; D remains ambiguous. The CDR3 spans 11 residues. Germline values: CDR1 SNHLY, CDR2 FYNNEI. V lost 6 bases to trimming and J lost 2 bases, with 4 bases between them. The CDR3 reads CASREQETQYF. CDR3 in DNA: TGTGCCAGCAGGGAACAAGAGACCCAGTACTTC.

This clonotype was counted many times. The chain employs TRBV15 and TRBJ2-1; D is possibly TRBD2 (7 bases). V was trimmed by 5 bases and J by 6 bases, leaving 32 bases between them. Germline CDR1 is LNHNV and CDR2 is YYDKDF (reference sequence). The CDR3 is 20 residues long. The CDR3 DNA follows: TGTGCCACCAGCCGCCACCAGGGGTCTAGCGGAGAAGTAAACCGCAATGAGCAGTTCTTC. It yields the protein CATSRHQGSSGEVNRNEQFF.

The chain has TRBV11-3 and TRBJ2-2; D is perhaps TRBD1 or TRBD2 (5 bases each). Trimming took off 3 bases at V and 5 bases at J, with 7 bases between the two ends. This CDR3 contains 13 residues. Germline V gene sequence: CDR1 SGHNT, CDR2 YENEEA. Written as DNA, the CDR3 is TGTGCCAGCAGCTTCGAGGGGACCGGGGAGCTGTTTTTT. Translating gives CASSFEGTGELFF.

V and J are TRBV20-1 and TRBJ1-6; no definite D call. Looked up from germline, CDR1 is DFQATT and CDR2 is SNEGSKA (reference sequence). This CDR3 has 14 residues. Trimming left V 3 bases short and J 8 bases short, with 14 bases between. The CDR3 region has the DNA TGCAGTGCTAGGGCACTCCGCGGGGATTCACCCCTCCACTTT. This encodes CSARALRGDSPLHF.

This chain connects TRBV6-6 to TRBJ1-5; D unresolved. This CDR3 has 15 amino acids. V was trimmed by 6 bases and J by 2 bases, leaving 14 bases between them. The germline V gene has CDR1 MNHNY and CDR2 SVGAGI (reference sequence). CDR3 DNA sequence: TGTGCCAGCAGCCTTATGGGTAGGGGCAATCAGCCCCAGCATTTT. It yields the protein CASSLMGRGNQPQHF.